One and the same sample provided the 29 T cell receptor beta chains below, sequenced in a study of T-cell memory formation after mild COVID-19 (dated by TCRdb to about 2021). The library was produced with 5' RACE. The sequencing machine was an Illumina NovaSeq 6000. Using fastp at Q25 and MiXCR, TCRdb reprocessed the public reads and kept productive beta chains. Rows are unified per CDR3 protein, each entry keeping the most common DNA and genes. This sample comprises about 340,000 distinct CDR3 sequences, around a fifth of them detected only once. Roughly an eighth of the sample is held by the ten biggest clonotypes. Sample: PBMCs or a T cell subset sorted from them (not recorded which). These receptors originate from an adult woman who had mild COVID-19 (a few samples of this study predate the infection). The sample titles of this study are shuffled in the database, so cell type and time point are left out; the donor was told from shared clones.

This chain links TRBV12-3 or TRBV12-4 with TRBJ1-6; a weak D match, TRBD1 (5 bases). With 3 bases removed from V and 7 bases from J, the gap between germline ends came to 13 bases. This CDR3 is built from 15 residues. The CDR3, as DNA: TGTGCCAGCAGTTTCCGCAGGGCGGGAAATTCACCCCTCCACTTT. Amino acids: CASSFRRAGNSPLHF.

The chain has TRBV7-9 and TRBJ2-7; D could derive from TRBD1 or TRBD2 (5 bases each). CDR1 SEHNR and CDR2 FQNEAQ come from the germline V gene (reference sequence). The V and J ends lost 4 bases and 5 bases respectively, with 18 bases between them. CDR3 length equals 15 residues. CDR3 region: CASSSRSAGDHEQYF. The DNA for the CDR3 is TGTGCCAGCAGCTCAAGATCGGCCGGGGACCACGAGCAGTACTTC.

This clonotype has ten or more counts. The V and J genes are TRBV9 and TRBJ2-5, with 7 bases identical to TRBD1. This CDR3 region has 16 residues. V trimming: 3 bases; J trimming: 2 bases; junction bases outside the gene matches: 10. CDR1 is SGDLS and CDR2 is YYNGEE in the germline V gene. The CDR3 loop reads CASSAREGRGQETQYF. DNA for the CDR3: TGTGCCAGCAGCGCCCGAGAGGGCAGGGGGCAAGAGACCCAGTACTTC.

The J gene is TRBJ1-2, the V gene TRBV6-6, with unresolved D. The ends were cut back, 5 bases at V and 0 bases at J, with 10 bases in the middle. This CDR3 is 14 amino acids long. CDR1 is MNHNY, CDR2 SVGAGI, per germline (reference sequence). The CDR3 spells CASSTQAPNYGYTF. CDR3 DNA: TGTGCCAGCAGTACCCAGGCCCCTAACTATGGCTACACCTTC.

This clonotype was counted a few times. The chain carries TRBV12-3 or TRBV12-4 and TRBJ1-1; TRBD1 is a possible D gene (5 bases). With 6 bases removed from V and 6 bases from J, the gap between germline ends came to 8 bases. This CDR3 contains 11 residues. CDR3 sequence: CASSPGPEAFF. The CDR3 DNA sequence: TGTGCCAGCAGCCCGGGACCTGAAGCTTTCTTT.

This clonotype was observed a handful of times. This sequence joins TRBV24-1 and TRBJ2-7; D ambiguous. This CDR3 region has 10 residues. Germline V gene sequence: CDR1 KGHDR, CDR2 SFDVKD. The ends were cut back, 9 bases at V and 4 bases at J, with 6 bases in the middle. CDR3 DNA: TGTGCCACCGGTGGGTACGAGCAGTACTTC. This codes for CATGGYEQYF.

The chain employs TRBV6-5 and TRBJ1-2, with D possibly matching TRBD1 (6 bases). CDR1 is MNHEY, CDR2 SVGAGI, per germline. The CDR3 is made up of 13 amino acids. Trimming stripped 2 bases from V and 8 bases from J, with 12 bases between. In DNA form, the CDR3 reads TGTGCCAGCAGTTACGTAGCAGGGGAAGGCTACACCTTC. The encoded protein is CASSYVAGEGYTF.

This rearrangement joins TRBV29-1 to TRBJ2-3; the D is unclear. CDR1 SQVTM and CDR2 ANQGSEA come from the germline V gene. The V end lost 3 bases, the J end lost 1 base, and 11 bases lay between the germline ends. The CDR3 length is 14 residues. DNA for the CDR3: TGCAGCGTTGATGGGTGGGCGGGCACAGATACGCAGTATTTT. This translates into CSVDGWAGTDTQYF.

This clonotype has ten or more counts. This chain connects TRBV20-1 to TRBJ2-5; 13 nucleotides match TRBD2. Germline lookup yields CDR1 DFQATT and CDR2 SNEGSKA (reference sequence). Unmatched junction bases numbered 9, after V lost 3 bases and J lost 2 bases. This CDR3 region has 17 residues. In DNA form, the CDR3 reads TGCAGTGCTAGGGACCGACTAGCGGGGGGTCTGCAAGAGACCCAGTACTTC. Amino acid sequence: CSARDRLAGGLQETQYF.

The V call is TRBV6-5, the J call TRBJ2-7; tentative D call: TRBD1 (5 bases). Germline assignment: CDR1 MNHEY and CDR2 SVGAGI. V shed 6 bases and J shed 0 bases, with 12 bases lying between them. CDR3 length equals 14 residues. In DNA form, the CDR3 reads TGTGCCAGCAGAGGGGCTAGGGACTCCTACGAGCAGTACTTC. Translated, it gives CASRGARDSYEQYF.

The rearrangement joins TRBV4-1 to TRBJ1-1; D is unclear. CDR3 size: 14 residues. The germline V gene has CDR1 MGHRA and CDR2 YSYEKL. V was trimmed by 2 bases and J by 3 bases, leaving 10 bases between them. This chain's CDR3 is CASSQFNRDTEAFF. DNA of the CDR3: TGCGCCAGCAGCCAATTTAACAGAGACACTGAAGCTTTCTTT.

The CDR3 spells CASSQDAVLYSYEQYF. CDR3 nucleotides: TGTGCCAGCAGCCAAGATGCAGTCCTATACTCCTACGAGCAGTACTTC. The chain couples TRBV3-1 to TRBJ2-7; D ambiguous. CDR1 LGHDT and CDR2 YNNKEL come from the germline V gene (reference sequence). The V and J ends lost 0 bases and 0 bases respectively, with 12 bases between them. The CDR3 is 16 amino acids.

This clonotype was seen more than once but under ten times. The chain uses TRBV20-1 and TRBJ2-1, with 15 bases matching TRBD2. Germline V gene lookup returns CDR1 DFQATT and CDR2 SNEGSKA (reference sequence). The CDR3 runs to 15 residues. After removal of 6 bases from V and 10 bases from J, the junction contained 10 bases not matched to a gene. The CDR3 sequence is CSAPGLAGGSGEQFF. The CDR3 DNA is TGCAGTGCCCCTGGACTAGCGGGAGGGTCGGGAGAGCAGTTCTTC.

This chain joins TRBV20-1 and TRBJ2-2, with no clear D. CDR1 is DFQATT and CDR2 is SNEGSKA in the germline V gene (reference sequence). This CDR3 is built from 13 residues. V lost 8 bases to trimming and J lost 3 bases, with 13 bases between them. In DNA form, the CDR3 reads TGCAGTCAGGTCTCCTGGGACACCGGGGAGCTGTTTTTT. Its protein is CSQVSWDTGELFF.

For the CDR3, the DNA is TGTGCCAGCAGCGCCACTAGCGGTCACACCGGGGAGCTGTTTTTT. It encodes CASSATSGHTGELFF. V is TRBV7-6 and J is TRBJ2-2; 8 bases agree with TRBD2. This CDR3 region has 15 residues. CDR1 is SGHVS and CDR2 is FNYEAQ in the germline V gene. The trim removed 5 bases at V and 3 bases at J, leaving 5 bases unmatched. Complete variable domain (other parts from reference TRBV7-6 and TRBJ2-2): GAGVSQSPRYKVTKRGQDVALRCDPISGHVSLYWYRQALGQGPEFLTYFNYEAQQDKSGLPNDRFSAERPEGSISTLTIQRTEQRDSAMYRCASSATSGHTGELFFGEGSRLTVL.

J is TRBJ2-3 and V is TRBV10-2; 9 nucleotides match TRBD2. The length of the CDR3 is 17 residues. CDR1 WSHSY and CDR2 SAAADI come from the germline V gene. The J segment lost 4 bases and the V segment lost 0 bases, leaving 8 bases of the junction unmatched. The CDR3 sequence: CASSESSLAGTSDTQYF. The CDR3, as DNA: TGCGCCAGCAGTGAGTCCTCGCTAGCGGGGACTTCAGATACGCAGTATTTT.

This clonotype occurred a few times. The chain combines TRBV5-1 with TRBJ2-1; perhaps TRBD2 as D (6 bases). CDR3 length equals 13 residues. V was shortened by 1 base and J by 15 bases, with 17 bases between the two germline ends. Germline V gives CDR1 SGHRS, CDR2 YFSETQ. Here the CDR3 DNA reads TGCGCCAGCAGCTTGCGGTCCGGGAGAGGTCTGTTCTTC. Residues: CASSLRSGRGLFF.

The chain is built from TRBV7-9 and TRBJ2-5; TRBD2 is a possible D gene (5 bases). Trimming stripped 3 bases from V and 3 bases from J, with 11 bases between. Germline loops: CDR1 SEHNR, CDR2 FQNEAQ (reference sequence). This CDR3 has 14 residues. CDR3 sequence reads: CASSLLREKETQYF. The CDR3 nucleotides read TGTGCCAGCAGCTTGTTAAGGGAGAAAGAGACCCAGTACTTC.

V usage is TRBV6-1 and J usage is TRBJ2-7, with 7 nucleotides matching TRBD2. From germline, CDR1 is MNHNS and CDR2 SASEGT. V was pared by 3 bases and J by 4 bases, with 6 bases of the junction left unmatched. The CDR3 contains 14 residues. CDR3 sequence reads: CASSELAVPYEQYF. CDR3 coding DNA: TGTGCCAGCAGTGAGCTAGCGGTACCGTACGAGCAGTACTTC.

With respect to this clonotype: A read error is possible here, since a much larger clone lies one base away. J is TRBJ2-3 and V is TRBV12-3 or TRBV12-4; 9 nucleotides agree with TRBD2. Unmatched junction bases numbered 6, after V lost 5 bases and J lost 6 bases. The CDR3 runs to 14 residues. DNA of the CDR3: TGTGCCAGCAGTAAAAGCGGGGGGATCGATACGCAGTATTTT. Translating it yields CASSKSGGIDTQYF.

This clonotype was found a few times. This chain links TRBV20-1 with TRBJ2-7, with TRBD1 matching 7 bases. The CDR3 has 14 amino acids. Trimming cost V 3 bases and J 2 bases; bases outside gene matches: 7. Germline CDR1 and CDR2: DFQATT and SNEGSKA (reference sequence). CDR3 protein: CSASGDRVAYEQYF. The CDR3 DNA reads as TGCAGTGCTAGCGGAGACAGGGTAGCCTACGAGCAGTACTTC.

The chain joins TRBV29-1 to TRBJ2-1; 13 bases agree with TRBD2. CDR1 SQVTM and CDR2 ANQGSEA come from the germline V gene. CDR3 length equals 14 residues. J gave up 7 bases and V 8 bases, and 8 bases lay outside the gene matches. The CDR3: CSTIRTSGSNEQFF. CDR3 nucleotides: TGCAGCACCATTCGGACTAGCGGGAGTAATGAGCAGTTCTTC.

This clonotype was counted at least ten times. The gene calls are TRBV5-1 and TRBJ2-1; unclear D gene. V lost 2 bases and J lost 0, with 6 bases in between. The CDR3 totals 14 residues. The germline V gene encodes CDR1 SGHRS and CDR2 YFSETQ. CDR3 in DNA: TGCGCCAGCAGCTTCCAGACCTCCTACAATGAGCAGTTCTTC. As protein: CASSFQTSYNEQFF.

In this sample, this clonotype turned up a few times. This chain uses TRBV6-6 with TRBJ2-6; 9 bases fit TRBD1. CDR3 length equals 19 residues. Trimming took 0 bases from V and 0 from J; bases not matched to a gene: 6. The germline V gene encodes CDR1 MNHNY and CDR2 SVGAGI (reference sequence). The chain's CDR3 is CASSYSIGTGYSGANVLTF. The CDR3 nucleotides read TGTGCCAGCAGTTACTCGATTGGGACAGGGTACTCTGGGGCCAACGTCCTGACTTTC.

The chain combines TRBV6-5 with TRBJ2-5; 10 positions agree with TRBD2. J gave up 8 bases and V 7 bases, and 16 bases lay outside the gene matches. The germline gives CDR1 MNHEY, CDR2 SVGAGI. The CDR3 consists of 16 residues. The CDR3 nucleotides are TGTGCCAGCACTCCCGTCGGAAGCGGGGGGGTCAAAACCCAGTACTTC. Protein: CASTPVGSGGVKTQYF.

The V and J genes are TRBV6-5 and TRBJ2-5; D may be TRBD1 or TRBD2 (5 bases each). Germline lookup yields CDR1 MNHEY and CDR2 SVGAGI. The CDR3 length is 12 residues. Trimming shortened V by 1 base and J by 5 bases, and 5 bases separated the two germline ends. The CDR3 protein is CASSYWGETQYF. The CDR3 DNA sequence: TGTGCCAGCAGTTACTGGGGGGAGACCCAGTACTTC.

V is TRBV5-1 and J is TRBJ2-5; 7 bases align to TRBD1. Per the germline V gene, CDR1 is SGHRS and CDR2 is YFSETQ. V was pared by 0 bases and J by 4 bases, with 9 bases of the junction left unmatched. The CDR3 extends over 16 amino acids. DNA for the CDR3: TGCGCCAGCAGCTTGGGCAGGGGGAAATTAAGAGAGACCCAGTACTTC. It translates to CASSLGRGKLRETQYF. Combining the CDR3 with reference TRBV5-1 and TRBJ2-5 gives the whole variable domain KAGVTQTPRYLIKTRGQQVTLSCSPISGHRSVSWYQQTPGQGLQFLFEYFSETQRNKGNFPGRFSGRQFSNSRSEMNVSTLELGDSALYLCASSLGRGKLRETQYFGPGTRLLVL.

This clonotype has more than one count but fewer than ten. The V and J genes are TRBV6-6 and TRBJ1-2; no reliable D call. CDR1 is MNHNY and CDR2 is SVGAGI in the germline V gene (reference sequence). The CDR3 contains 13 residues. V lost 4 bases to trimming and J lost 3 bases, with 9 bases between them. CDR3 nucleotides: TGTGCCAGCAGTTGGTGGCAGTACTATGGCTACACCTTC. It translates to CASSWWQYYGYTF.

The V call is TRBV5-1, the J call TRBJ1-1, with 8 bases matching TRBD1. The germline V gene encodes CDR1 SGHRS and CDR2 YFSETQ. The CDR3 covers 15 residues. The V and J ends lost 0 bases and 4 bases, in that order; junction bases with no gene match: 5. The CDR3 spells CASSLAHRGATEAFF. The CDR3 DNA reads TGCGCCAGCAGCTTGGCCCACAGGGGGGCCACTGAAGCTTTCTTT.